This T cell receptor beta chain was captured in a study of post-analysis software for immune sequencing data. Included in the TCR beta cDNA libraries were unique molecular identifiers. TCRdb analysed the PCR reads with MiXCR anew, one entry per CDR3 protein. The sample consists of 150,000 to 200,000 distinct CDR3 sequences, 35% to 40% of them appearing once. A word on this clonotype: Its antigen is still unknown.

Study results and caveats: There were five or six TRBV segments more frequent in patients than controls, and TRBV5-6, TRBV5-1 and TRBV20-1 were among them.

This CDR3 comprises 17 residues. The germline V gene has CDR1 LGHNA and CDR2 YNFKEQ. The V and J ends lost 4 bases and 6 bases, in that order; junction bases with no gene match: 14. The sequencing used blood, collected after autologous hematopoietic stem cell transplantation. This clonotype was obtained from a girl under 18 with multiple sclerosis. The chain uses TRBV4-2 and TRBJ2-7, with 11 bases matching TRBD2. The CDR3 coding sequence is TGTGCCAGCAGCCCCACCTTCTCCTTAGCGGGAGGGAGCGAGCAGTACTTC. This gives the protein CASSPTFSLAGGSEQYF.